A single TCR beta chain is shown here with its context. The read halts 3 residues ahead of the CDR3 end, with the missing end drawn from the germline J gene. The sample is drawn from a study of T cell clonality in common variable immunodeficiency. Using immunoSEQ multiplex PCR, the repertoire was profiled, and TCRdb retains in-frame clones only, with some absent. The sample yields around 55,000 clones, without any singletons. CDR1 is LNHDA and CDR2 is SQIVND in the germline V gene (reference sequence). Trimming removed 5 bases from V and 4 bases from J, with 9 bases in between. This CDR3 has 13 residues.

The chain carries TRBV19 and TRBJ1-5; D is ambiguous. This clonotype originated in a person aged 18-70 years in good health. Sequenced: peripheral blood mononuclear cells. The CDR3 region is CASSLAGNQPQHF. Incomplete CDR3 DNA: TGTGCCAGTAGTTTGGCGGGGAATCAGCCC. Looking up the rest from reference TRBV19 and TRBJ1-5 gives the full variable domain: DGGITQSPKYLFRKEGQNVTLSCEQNLNHDAMYWYRQDPGQGLRLIYYSQIVNDFQKGDIAEGYSVSREKKESFPLTVTSAQKNPTAFYLCASSLAGNQPQHFGDGTRLSIL.